The sequence of this TCR beta chain was determined in a study of T cell repertoires in cytomegalovirus infection. At the level of the study: The public TCR beta signatures pointed to both CMV infection and matching HLA type.

The table lists this clonotype with many counts. TCRdb reprocessed the reads via MiXCR and lists one record per CDR3 protein. Here the sample spans 100,000 to 150,000 distinct CDR3 sequences, roughly 9% being singletons. CDR3 length: 12 amino acids. Germline values: CDR1 SQVTM, CDR2 ANQGSEA. Between the trimmed V and J ends, which lost 7 bases and 4 bases, there was a span of 13 bases. The clonotype was recovered from a human donor in good health (CMV status not recorded). Some clones in this sample may be carry-over from other donors' samples. The J gene is TRBJ2-5, the V gene TRBV29-1, with a possible D match to TRBD2 (5 bases). Source material: PBMCs. The CDR3 loop is CSGVRERETQYF. In DNA form, the CDR3 reads TGCAGCGGAGTCCGGGAAAGAGAGACCCAGTACTTC.